What follows describes a single TCR beta chain. Trimming cost V 3 bases and J 2 bases, with 10 bases left between them. Germline loops: CDR1 LNHDA, CDR2 SQIVND (reference sequence). This CDR3 comprises 14 residues. This record belongs to a study of blood T cell repertoires in COVID-19. How the authors handled the data: Amplification from reference gene primers served as the basis for estimated nucleated cell counts. Measured with immunoSEQ multiplex PCR; TCRdb has only the in-frame clones, and not every one. The V and J calls and clone size come from that table; D and trimming were worked out from the DNA. The sample has tens of thousands of clones; approximately 88% are singletons.

This TCR derives from a young man with COVID-19, enrolled during active disease. V gene TRBV19 combines with J gene TRBJ1-1; D unclear. The source material was peripheral blood. As DNA, the CDR3 is TGTGCCAGTAGTATCAGCGGCAGAAACACTGAAGCTTTCTTT. Protein: CASSISGRNTEAFF.